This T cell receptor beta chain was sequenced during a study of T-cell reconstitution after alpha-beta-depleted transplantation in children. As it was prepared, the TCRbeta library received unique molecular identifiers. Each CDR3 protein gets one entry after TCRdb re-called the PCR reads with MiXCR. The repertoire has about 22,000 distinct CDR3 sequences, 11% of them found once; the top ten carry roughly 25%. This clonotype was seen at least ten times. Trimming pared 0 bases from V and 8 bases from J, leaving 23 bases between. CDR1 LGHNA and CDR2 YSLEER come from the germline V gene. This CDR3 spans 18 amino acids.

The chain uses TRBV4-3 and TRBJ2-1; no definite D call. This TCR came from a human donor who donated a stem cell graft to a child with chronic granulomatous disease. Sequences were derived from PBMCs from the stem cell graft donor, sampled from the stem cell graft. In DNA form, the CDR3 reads TGCGCCAGCAGCCAAGATCTTCCCACACTGGGATTGGCCCATGAGCAGTTCTTC. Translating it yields CASSQDLPTLGLAHEQFF.